This TCR beta chain stems from a study of molecular identifiers for immune sequencing clone quantification. CDR3 size: 17 residues. The ends were cut back, 0 bases at V and 2 bases at J, with 16 bases in the middle. Germline-derived CDR1 and CDR2 are KGHSH and LQKENI. In the sort, naive CD8 T cells were defined as CD8+CD4-CCR7+CD45RA+. This clonotype was detected many times. Generation of bulk TCR libraries relied on previously described methods and listed TCR primers. Via MiXCR, TCRdb re-called the PCR reads, giving one row per CDR3 protein. The table shows over 600,000 distinct CDR3 sequences, with nearly 20% occurring only once.

The sequence came from a human donor in good health. Some libraries in this study had Jurkat cell RNA spiked in. The sample taken for sequencing was naive CD8+ T cells from blood, with Jurkat cell RNA spiked in. Subset specified: FACS-sorted CD8+CD4-CCR7+CD45RA+ naive T cells. The chain employs TRBV18 and TRBJ2-5; possibly TRBD1 or TRBD2 for D (5 bases each). The CDR3 bases are TGTGCCAGCTCACCACCGAGGAGCCGGGGCGGTCAAGAGACCCAGTACTTC. Translating it yields CASSPPRSRGGQETQYF.